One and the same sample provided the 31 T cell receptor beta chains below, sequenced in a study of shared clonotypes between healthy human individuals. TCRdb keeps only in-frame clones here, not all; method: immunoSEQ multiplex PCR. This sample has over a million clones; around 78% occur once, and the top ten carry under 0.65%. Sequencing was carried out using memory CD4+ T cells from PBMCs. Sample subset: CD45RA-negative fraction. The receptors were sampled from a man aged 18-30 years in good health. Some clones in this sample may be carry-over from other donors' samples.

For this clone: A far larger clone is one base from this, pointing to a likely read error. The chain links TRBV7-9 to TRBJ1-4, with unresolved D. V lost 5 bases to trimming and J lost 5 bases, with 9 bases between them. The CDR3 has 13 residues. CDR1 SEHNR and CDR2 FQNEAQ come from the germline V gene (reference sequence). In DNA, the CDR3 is TGTGCCAGCAGCCGGACGGGGAATGAAAAACTGTTTTTT. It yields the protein CASSRTGNEKLFF.

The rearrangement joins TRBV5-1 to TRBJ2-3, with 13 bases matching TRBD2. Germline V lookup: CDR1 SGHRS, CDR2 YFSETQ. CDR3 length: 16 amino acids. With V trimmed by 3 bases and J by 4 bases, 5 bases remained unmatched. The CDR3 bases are TGCGCCAGCAGCTGGACTAGCGGGAGCCCCGCAGATACGCAGTATTTT. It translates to CASSWTSGSPADTQYF.

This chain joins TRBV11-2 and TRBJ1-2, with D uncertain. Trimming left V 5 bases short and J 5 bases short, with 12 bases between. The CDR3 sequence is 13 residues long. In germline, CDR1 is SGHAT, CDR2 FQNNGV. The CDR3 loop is CASSPLILYGYTF. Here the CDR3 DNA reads TGTGCCAGCAGCCCTCTCATTCTTTATGGCTACACCTTC.

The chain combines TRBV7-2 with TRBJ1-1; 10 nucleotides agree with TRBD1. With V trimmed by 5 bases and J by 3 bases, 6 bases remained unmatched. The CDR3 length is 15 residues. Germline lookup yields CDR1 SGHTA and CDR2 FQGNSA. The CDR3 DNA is TGTGCCAGCAGCCCGGGACAGGGGATGGACACTGAAGCTTTCTTT. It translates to CASSPGQGMDTEAFF.

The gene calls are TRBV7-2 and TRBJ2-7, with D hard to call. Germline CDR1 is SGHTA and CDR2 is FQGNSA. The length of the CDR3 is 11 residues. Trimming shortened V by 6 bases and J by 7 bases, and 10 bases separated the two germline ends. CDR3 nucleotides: TGTGCCAGCAGTGCCGTTCGGGAGCAGTACTTC. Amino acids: CASSAVREQYF.

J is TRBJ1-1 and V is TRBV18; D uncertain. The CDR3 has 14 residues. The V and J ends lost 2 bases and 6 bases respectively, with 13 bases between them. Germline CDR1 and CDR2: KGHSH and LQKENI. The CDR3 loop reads CASSPGFLRAEAFF. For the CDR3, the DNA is TGTGCCAGCTCACCAGGCTTCCTCCGCGCTGAAGCTTTCTTT.

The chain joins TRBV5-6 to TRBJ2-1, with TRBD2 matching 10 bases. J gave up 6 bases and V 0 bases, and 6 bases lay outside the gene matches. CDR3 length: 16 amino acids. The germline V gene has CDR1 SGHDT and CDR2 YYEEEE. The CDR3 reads CASSLVSAGGGNEQFF. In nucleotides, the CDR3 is TGTGCCAGCAGCTTGGTTTCAGCGGGAGGGGGCAATGAGCAGTTCTTC.

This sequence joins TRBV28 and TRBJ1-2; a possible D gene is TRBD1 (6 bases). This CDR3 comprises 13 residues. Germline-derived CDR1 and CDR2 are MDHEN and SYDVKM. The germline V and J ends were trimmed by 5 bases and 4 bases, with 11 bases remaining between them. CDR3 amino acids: CASSLDRSYGYTF. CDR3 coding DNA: TGTGCCAGCAGTCTGGACAGAAGCTATGGCTACACCTTC.

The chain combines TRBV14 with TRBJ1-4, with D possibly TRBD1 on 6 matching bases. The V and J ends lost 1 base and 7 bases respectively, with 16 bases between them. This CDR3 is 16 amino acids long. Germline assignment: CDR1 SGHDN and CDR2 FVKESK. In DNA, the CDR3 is TGTGCCAGCAGCCAAGGATACGGGGGCGGTGGTGAAAAACTGTTTTTT. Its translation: CASSQGYGGGGEKLFF.

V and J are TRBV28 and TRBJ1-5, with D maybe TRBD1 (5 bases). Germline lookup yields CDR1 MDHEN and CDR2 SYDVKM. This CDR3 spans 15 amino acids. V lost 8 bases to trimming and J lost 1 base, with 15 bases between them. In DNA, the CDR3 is TGTGCCAGCCTCCTCGCCGGACAAAGCAATCAGCCCCAGCATTTT. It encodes CASLLAGQSNQPQHF.

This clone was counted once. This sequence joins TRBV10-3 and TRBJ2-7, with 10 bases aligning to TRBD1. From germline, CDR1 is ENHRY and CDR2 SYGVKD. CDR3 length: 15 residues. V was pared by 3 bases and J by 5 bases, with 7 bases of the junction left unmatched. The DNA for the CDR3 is TGTGCCATCAGTGAACCGGGACAGGGGATGGACGAGCAGTACTTC. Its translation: CAISEPGQGMDEQYF.

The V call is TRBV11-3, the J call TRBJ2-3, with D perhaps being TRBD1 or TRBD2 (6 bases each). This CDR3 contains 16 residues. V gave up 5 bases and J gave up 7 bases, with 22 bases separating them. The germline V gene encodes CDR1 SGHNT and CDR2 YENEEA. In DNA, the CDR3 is TGTGCCAGCAGCCCCCGTGGGGGGTCAGGGGAGAATACGCAGTATTTT. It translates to CASSPRGGSGENTQYF.

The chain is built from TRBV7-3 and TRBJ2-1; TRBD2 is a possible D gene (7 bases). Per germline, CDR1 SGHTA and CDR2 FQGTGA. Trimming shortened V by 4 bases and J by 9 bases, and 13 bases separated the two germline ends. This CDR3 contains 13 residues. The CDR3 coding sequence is TGTGCCAGCAGCTCCTACAGGGAGGGTGAGCAGTTCTTC. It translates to CASSSYREGEQFF.

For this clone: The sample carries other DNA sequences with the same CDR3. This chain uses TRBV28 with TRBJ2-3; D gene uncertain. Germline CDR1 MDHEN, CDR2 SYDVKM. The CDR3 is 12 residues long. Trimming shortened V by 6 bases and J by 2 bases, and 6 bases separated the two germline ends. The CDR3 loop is CASSPSTDTQYF. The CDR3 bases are TGTGCCAGCAGCCCCTCCACAGATACGCAGTATTTT. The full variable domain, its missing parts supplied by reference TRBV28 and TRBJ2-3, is DVKVTQSSRYLVKRTGEKVFLECVQDMDHENMFWYRQDPGLGLRLIYFSYDVKMKEKGDIPEGYSVSREKKERFSLILESASTNQTSMYLCASSPSTDTQYFGPGTRLTVL.

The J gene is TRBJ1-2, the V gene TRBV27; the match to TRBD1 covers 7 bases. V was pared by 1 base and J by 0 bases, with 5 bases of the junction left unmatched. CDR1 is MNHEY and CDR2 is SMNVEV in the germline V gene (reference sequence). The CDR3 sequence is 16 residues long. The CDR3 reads CASSLLATGSNYGYTF. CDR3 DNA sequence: TGTGCCAGCAGTTTATTGGCGACAGGGTCTAACTATGGCTACACCTTC.

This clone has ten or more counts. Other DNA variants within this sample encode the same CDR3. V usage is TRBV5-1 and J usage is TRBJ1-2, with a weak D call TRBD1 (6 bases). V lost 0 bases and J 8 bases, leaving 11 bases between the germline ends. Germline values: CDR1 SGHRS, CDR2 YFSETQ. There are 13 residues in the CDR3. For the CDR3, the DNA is TGCGCCAGCAGCTTGGACGGGGGCCAGGGCTACACCTTC. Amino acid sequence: CASSLDGGQGYTF.

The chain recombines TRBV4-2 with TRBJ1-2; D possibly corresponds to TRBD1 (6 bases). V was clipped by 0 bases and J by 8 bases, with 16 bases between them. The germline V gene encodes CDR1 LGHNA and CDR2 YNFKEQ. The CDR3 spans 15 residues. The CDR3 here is CASSQEETGLEGYTF. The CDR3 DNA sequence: TGTGCCAGCAGCCAAGAGGAGACAGGATTGGAGGGCTACACCTTC.

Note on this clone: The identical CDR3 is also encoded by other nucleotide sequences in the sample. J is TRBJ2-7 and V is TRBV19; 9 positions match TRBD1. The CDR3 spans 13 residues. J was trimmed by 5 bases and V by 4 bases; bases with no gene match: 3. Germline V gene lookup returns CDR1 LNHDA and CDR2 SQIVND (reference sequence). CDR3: CASSNRDRDEQYF. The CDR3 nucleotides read TGTGCCAGTAGTAACCGGGACAGGGACGAGCAGTACTTC.

DNA of the CDR3: TGTGCCAGCAGCTTAGAAGGCCAGGTCGCGGGGAATGAGCAGTTCTTC. This gives the protein CASSLEGQVAGNEQFF. The chain employs TRBV7-2 and TRBJ2-1, with D perhaps matching TRBD2 (6 bases). CDR1 and CDR2 (germline): SGHTA, FQGNSA. V was pared by 1 base and J by 7 bases, with 17 bases between. The CDR3 spans 16 residues.

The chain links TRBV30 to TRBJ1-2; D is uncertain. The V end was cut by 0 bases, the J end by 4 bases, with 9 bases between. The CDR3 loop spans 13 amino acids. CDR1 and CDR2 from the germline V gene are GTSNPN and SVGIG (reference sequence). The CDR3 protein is CAWSVDLTYGYTF. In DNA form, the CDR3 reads TGTGCCTGGAGTGTAGACCTTACCTATGGCTACACCTTC.

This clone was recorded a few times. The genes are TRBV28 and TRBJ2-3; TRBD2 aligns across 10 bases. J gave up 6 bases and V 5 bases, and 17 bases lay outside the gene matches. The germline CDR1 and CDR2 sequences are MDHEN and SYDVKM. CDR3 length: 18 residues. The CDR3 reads CASSRGASGRDTRDTQYF. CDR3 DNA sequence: TGTGCCAGCAGTCGGGGGGCTAGCGGGAGAGATACGAGGGATACGCAGTATTTT.

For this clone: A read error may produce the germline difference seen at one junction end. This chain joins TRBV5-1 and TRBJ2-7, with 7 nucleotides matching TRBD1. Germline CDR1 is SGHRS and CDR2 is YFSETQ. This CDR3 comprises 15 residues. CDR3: CASSLLAGQVFSWSF. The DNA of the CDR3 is TGCGCCAGCAGCTTGTTGGCTGGACAGGTTTTTAGCTGGTCCTTC.

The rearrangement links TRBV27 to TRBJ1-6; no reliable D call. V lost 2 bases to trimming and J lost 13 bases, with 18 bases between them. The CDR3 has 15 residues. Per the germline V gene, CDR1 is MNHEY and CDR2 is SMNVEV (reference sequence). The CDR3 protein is CASSLGSAFITPLHF. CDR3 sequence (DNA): TGTGCCAGCAGTTTAGGTTCTGCATTCATAACGCCCCTCCACTTT.

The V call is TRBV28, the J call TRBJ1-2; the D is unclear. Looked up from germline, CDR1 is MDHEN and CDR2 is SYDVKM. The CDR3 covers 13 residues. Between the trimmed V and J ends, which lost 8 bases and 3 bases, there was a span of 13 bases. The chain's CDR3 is CASSENTDYGYTF. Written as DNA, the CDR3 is TGTGCCAGCTCCGAAAACACCGACTATGGCTACACCTTC.

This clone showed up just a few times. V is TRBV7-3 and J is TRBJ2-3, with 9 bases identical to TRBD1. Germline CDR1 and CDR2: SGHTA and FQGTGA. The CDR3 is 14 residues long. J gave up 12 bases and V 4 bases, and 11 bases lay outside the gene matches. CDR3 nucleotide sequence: TGTGCCAGCAGCTCGAATCTGAGGGACAGGGCCCAGTATTTT. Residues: CASSSNLRDRAQYF.

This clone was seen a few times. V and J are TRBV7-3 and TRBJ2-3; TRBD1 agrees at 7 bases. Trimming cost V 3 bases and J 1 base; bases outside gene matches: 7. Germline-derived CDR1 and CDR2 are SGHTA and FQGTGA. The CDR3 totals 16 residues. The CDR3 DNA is TGTGCCAGCAGCTTTAATCCAGGGGGAGGCACAGATACGCAGTATTTT. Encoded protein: CASSFNPGGGTDTQYF.

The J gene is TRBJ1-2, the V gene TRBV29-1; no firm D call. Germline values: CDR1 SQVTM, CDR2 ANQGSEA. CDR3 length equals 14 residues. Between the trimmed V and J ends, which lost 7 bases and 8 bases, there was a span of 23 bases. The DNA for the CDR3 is TGCAGCGCCCAAGCCCCCGGACGGATCGGAGGCTACACCTTC. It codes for CSAQAPGRIGGYTF. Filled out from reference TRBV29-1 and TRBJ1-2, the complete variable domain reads SAVISQKPSRDICQRGTSLTIQCQVDSQVTMMFWYRQQPGQSLTLIATANQGSEATYESGFVIDKFPISRPNLTFSTLTVSNMSPEDSSIYLCSAQAPGRIGGYTFGSGTRLTVV.

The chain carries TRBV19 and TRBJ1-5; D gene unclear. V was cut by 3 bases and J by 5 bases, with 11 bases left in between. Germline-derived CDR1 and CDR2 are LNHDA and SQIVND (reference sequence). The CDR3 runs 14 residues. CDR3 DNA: TGTGCCAGTAGTATCCTACCCCAATATCAGCCCCAGCATTTT. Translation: CASSILPQYQPQHF.

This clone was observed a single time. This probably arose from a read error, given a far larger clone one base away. CDR3 DNA sequence: TGTGCCGGCAGTCAGGCCAGGGTAAGGGGTCAGCCCCAGCATTTT. Its translation: CAGSQARVRGQPQHF. This chain connects TRBV28 to TRBJ1-5; D might be TRBD1 (5 bases). CDR3 size: 15 residues. Germline V gene lookup returns CDR1 MDHEN and CDR2 SYDVKM.

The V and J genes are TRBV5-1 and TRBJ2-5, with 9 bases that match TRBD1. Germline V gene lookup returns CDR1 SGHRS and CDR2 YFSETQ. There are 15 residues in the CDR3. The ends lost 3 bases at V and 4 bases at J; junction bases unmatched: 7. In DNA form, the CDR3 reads TGCGCCAGCAGCTCTAAACGGACAGGGGCAGAGACCCAGTACTTC. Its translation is CASSSKRTGAETQYF.

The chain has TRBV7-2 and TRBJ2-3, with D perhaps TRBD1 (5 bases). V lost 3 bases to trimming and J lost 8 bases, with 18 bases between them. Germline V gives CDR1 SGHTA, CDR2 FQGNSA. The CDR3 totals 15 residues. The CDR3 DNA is TGTGCCAGCAGCTTCTTAGGGGCCCTGTTTGGTACGCAGTATTTT. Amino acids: CASSFLGALFGTQYF.